This T cell receptor (beta chain) was obtained from a study of blood T cell repertoires in COVID-19. The overall study: T cells, B-cell-depleted T cells, or PBMCs supplied cDNA or gDNA.

Per the authors' pipeline: Scientists estimated how many nucleated cells there were by amplifying reference gene primers. Profiled with immunoSEQ multiplex PCR; TCRdb holds only in-frame clones, not every one. That table is the source of V, J and clone size, and D and trimming were worked out from the DNA. The sample consists of some 260,000 clones, about 93% of them appearing once. Each participant's cohort was designated according to participant-reported clinical history. The CDR3 extends over 16 amino acids. CDR1 is SGHRS, CDR2 YFSETQ, per germline. Trimming at V came to 4 bases and at J to 1 base, leaving 6 bases not matched to a gene.

This receptor was obtained from a woman between 18 and 29 years old who had recovered from COVID-19. The sample taken for sequencing was PBMCs or T cells enriched from blood (not recorded which). The V and J genes are TRBV5-1 and TRBJ2-3, with 10 positions matching TRBD2. Here the CDR3 reads CASSPRTSGGTDTQYF. The CDR3 DNA is TGCGCCAGCAGCCCCCGGACTAGCGGAGGCACAGATACGCAGTATTTT.